The present T cell receptor (beta chain) was sequenced within a study of T-cell reconstitution after alpha-beta-depleted transplantation in children. Study results and caveats: Several hundred graft clones that had expanded were reportedly the source of alpha-beta T cells about two months after transplant.

The germline CDR1 and CDR2 sequences are SGHRS and YFSETQ. The CDR3 is 13 amino acids. V was shortened by 0 bases and J by 6 bases, with 8 bases between the two germline ends. This clonotype was seen only a few times. Its antigen is currently unknown. Unique molecular identifiers were incorporated during preparation of the TCRbeta library. TCRdb used MiXCR to reprocess the PCR reads, holding one entry per CDR3 protein. This repertoire shows a few hundred thousand distinct CDR3 sequences, 25% to 30% found once; its top ten account for around a third. The source material was PBMCs, sampled before TCRalphabeta/CD19-depleted stem cell transplant. This TCR derives from a boy under two years old with Wiskott-Aldrich syndrome, due to receive a stem cell transplant. V gene TRBV5-1 combines with J gene TRBJ2-3, with D uncertain. The CDR3 DNA is TGCGCCAGCAGCTTGGTTCGTTCCGATACGCAGTATTTT. This gives the protein CASSLVRSDTQYF.